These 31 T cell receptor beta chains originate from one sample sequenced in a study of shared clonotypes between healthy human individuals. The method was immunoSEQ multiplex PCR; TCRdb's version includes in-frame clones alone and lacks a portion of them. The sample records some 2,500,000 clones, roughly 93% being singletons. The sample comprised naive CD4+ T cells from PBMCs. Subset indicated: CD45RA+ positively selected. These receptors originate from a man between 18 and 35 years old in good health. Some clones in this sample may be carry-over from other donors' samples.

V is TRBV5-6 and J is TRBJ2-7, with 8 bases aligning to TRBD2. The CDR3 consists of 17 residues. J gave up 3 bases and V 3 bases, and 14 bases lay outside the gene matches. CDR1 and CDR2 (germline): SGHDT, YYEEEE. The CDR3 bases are TGTGCCAGCAGCTCATGGGTGGTTTCGGGGGGGAGCTACGAGCAGTACTTC. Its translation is CASSSWVVSGGSYEQYF.

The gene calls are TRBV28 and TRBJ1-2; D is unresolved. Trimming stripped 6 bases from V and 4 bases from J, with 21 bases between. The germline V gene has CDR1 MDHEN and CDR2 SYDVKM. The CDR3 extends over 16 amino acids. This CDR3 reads CASSWASAGKGYGYTF. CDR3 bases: TGTGCCAGCAGCTGGGCATCGGCGGGGAAAGGCTATGGCTACACCTTC.

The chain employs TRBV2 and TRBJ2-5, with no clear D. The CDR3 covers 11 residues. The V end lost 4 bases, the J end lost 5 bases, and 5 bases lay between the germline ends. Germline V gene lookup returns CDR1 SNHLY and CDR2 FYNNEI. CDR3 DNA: TGTGCCAGCAGTGCTTATGAGACCCAGTACTTC. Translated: CASSAYETQYF. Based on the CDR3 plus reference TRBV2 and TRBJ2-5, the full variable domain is EPEVTQTPSHQVTQMGQEVILRCVPISNHLYFYWYRQILGQKVEFLVSFYNNEISEKSEIFDDQFSVERPDGSNFTLKIRSTKLEDSAMYFCASSAYETQYFGPGTRLLVL.

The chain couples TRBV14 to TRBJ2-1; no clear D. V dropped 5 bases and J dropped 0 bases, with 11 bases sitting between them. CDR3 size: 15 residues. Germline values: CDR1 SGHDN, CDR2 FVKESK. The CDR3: CASSWRSSSYNEQFF. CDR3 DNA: TGTGCCAGCAGCTGGAGATCAAGCTCCTACAATGAGCAGTTCTTC. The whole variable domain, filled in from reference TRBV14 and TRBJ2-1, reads EAGVTQFPSHSVIEKGQTVTLRCDPISGHDNLYWYRRVMGKEIKFLLHFVKESKQDESGMPNNRFLAERTGGTYSTLKVQPAELEDSGVYFCASSWRSSSYNEQFFGPGTRLTVL.

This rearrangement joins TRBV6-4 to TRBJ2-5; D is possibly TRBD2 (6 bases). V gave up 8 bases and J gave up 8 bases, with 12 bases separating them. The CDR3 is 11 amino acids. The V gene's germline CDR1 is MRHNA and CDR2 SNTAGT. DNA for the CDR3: TGTGCCAGCTCGGGGGTAGAAACCCAGTACTTC. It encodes CASSGVETQYF.

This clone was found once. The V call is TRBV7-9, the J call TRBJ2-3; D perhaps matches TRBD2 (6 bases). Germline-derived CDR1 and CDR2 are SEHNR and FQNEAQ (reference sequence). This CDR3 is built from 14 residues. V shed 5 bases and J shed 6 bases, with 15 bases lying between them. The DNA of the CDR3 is TGTGCCAGCAGCATGGGGACCGGAGGGGATACGCAGTATTTT. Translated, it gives CASSMGTGGDTQYF.

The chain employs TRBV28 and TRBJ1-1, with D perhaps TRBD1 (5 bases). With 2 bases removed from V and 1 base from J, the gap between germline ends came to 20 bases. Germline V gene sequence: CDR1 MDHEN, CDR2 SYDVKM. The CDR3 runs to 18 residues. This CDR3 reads CASSLNWQGWGPNTEAFF. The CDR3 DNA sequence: TGTGCCAGCAGTTTAAATTGGCAGGGATGGGGACCGAACACTGAAGCTTTCTTT.

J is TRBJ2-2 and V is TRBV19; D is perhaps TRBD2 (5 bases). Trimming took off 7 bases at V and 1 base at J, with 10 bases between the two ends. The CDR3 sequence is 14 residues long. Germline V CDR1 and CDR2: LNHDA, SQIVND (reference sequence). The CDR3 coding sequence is TGTGCCAGTACCCGGACTCGGAACACCGGGGAGCTGTTTTTT. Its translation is CASTRTRNTGELFF.

The CDR3: CASSLVGAGVNEQFF. The CDR3 bases are TGTGCCAGCAGCTTAGTTGGGGCGGGAGTAAACGAGCAGTTCTTC. The genes are TRBV11-3 and TRBJ2-1; 7 bases are shared with TRBD2. Germline trimming cut 1 base from V and 10 bases from J; bases unmatched to any gene: 10. The CDR3 length is 15 residues. Germline CDR1 and CDR2: SGHNT and YENEEA.

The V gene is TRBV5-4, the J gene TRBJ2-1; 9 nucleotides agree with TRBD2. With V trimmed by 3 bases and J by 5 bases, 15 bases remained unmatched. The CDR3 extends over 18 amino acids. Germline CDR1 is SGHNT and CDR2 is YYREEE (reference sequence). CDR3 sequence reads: CASSSPLRLVAGDNEQFF. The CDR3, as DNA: TGTGCCAGCAGCTCACCCTTGAGGTTAGTAGCGGGAGACAATGAGCAGTTCTTC. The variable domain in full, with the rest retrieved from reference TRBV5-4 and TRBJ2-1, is ETGVTQSPTHLIKTRGQQVTLRCSSQSGHNTVSWYQQALGQGPQFIFQYYREEENGRGNFPPRFSGLQFPNYSSELNVNALELDDSALYLCASSSPLRLVAGDNEQFFGPGTRLTVL.

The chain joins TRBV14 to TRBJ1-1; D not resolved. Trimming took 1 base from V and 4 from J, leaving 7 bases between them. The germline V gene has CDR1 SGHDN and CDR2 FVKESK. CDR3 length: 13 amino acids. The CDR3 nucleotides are TGTGCCAGCAGCCAAGGTTTTGGCACTGAAGCTTTCTTT. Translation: CASSQGFGTEAFF.

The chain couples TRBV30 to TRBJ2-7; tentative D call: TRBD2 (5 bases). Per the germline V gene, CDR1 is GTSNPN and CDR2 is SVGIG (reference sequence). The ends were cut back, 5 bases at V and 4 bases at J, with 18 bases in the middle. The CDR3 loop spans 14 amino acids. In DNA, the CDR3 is TGTGCCTGGGGTCGGGGTAGATCGGGATACGAGCAGTACTTC. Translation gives CAWGRGRSGYEQYF.

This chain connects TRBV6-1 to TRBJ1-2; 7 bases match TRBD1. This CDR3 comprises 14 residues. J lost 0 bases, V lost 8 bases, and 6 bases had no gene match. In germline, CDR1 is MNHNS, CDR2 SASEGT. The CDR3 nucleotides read TGTGCCAGCCCCCGGACAGGAACTAACTATGGCTACACCTTC. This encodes CASPRTGTNYGYTF.

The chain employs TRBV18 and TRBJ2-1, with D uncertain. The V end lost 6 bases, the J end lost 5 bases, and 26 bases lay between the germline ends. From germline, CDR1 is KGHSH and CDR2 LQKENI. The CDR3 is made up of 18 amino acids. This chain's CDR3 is CASSAPFQPGLKNNEQFF. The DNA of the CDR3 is TGTGCCAGCTCGGCCCCCTTTCAACCGGGTCTAAAAAACAATGAGCAGTTCTTC.

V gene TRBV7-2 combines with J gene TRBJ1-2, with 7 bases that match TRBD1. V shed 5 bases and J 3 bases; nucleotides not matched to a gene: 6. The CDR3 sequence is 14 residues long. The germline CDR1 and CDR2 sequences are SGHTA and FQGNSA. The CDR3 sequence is CASSRLQGYYGYTF. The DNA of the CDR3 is TGTGCCAGCAGCCGACTACAGGGGTACTATGGCTACACCTTC.

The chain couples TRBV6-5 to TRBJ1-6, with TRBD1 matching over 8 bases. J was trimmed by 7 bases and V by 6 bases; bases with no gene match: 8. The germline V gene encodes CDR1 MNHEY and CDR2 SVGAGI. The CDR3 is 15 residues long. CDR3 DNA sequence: TGTGCCAGCAGCCAGGGGGCGCCTAGGAATTCACCCCTCCACTTT. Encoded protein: CASSQGAPRNSPLHF.

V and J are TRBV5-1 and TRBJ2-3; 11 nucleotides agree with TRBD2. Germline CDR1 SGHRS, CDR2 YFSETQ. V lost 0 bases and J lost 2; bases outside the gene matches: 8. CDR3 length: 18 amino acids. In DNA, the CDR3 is TGCGCCAGCAGCTTGGTAGCGGGAGGGCCGAGCGTCACAGATACGCAGTATTTT. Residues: CASSLVAGGPSVTDTQYF.

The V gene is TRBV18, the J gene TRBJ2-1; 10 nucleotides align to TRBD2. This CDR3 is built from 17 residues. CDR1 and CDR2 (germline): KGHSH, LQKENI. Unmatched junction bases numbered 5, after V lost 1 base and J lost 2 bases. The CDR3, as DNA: TGTGCCAGCTCACCACGACTAGCGGGCCGTACCTACAATGAGCAGTTCTTC. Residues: CASSPRLAGRTYNEQFF.

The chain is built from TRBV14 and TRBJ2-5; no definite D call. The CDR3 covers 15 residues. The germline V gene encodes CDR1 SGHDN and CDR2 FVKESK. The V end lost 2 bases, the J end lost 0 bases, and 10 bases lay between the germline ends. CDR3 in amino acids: CASSQPSSNQETQYF. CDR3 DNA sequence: TGTGCCAGCAGCCAACCAAGCAGTAACCAAGAGACCCAGTACTTC. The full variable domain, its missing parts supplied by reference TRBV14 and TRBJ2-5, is EAGVTQFPSHSVIEKGQTVTLRCDPISGHDNLYWYRRVMGKEIKFLLHFVKESKQDESGMPNNRFLAERTGGTYSTLKVQPAELEDSGVYFCASSQPSSNQETQYFGPGTRLLVL.

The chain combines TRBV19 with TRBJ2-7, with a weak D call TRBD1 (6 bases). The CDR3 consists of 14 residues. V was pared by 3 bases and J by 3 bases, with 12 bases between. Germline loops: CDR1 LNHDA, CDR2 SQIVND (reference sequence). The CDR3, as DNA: TGTGCCAGTAGTATCGGAGGACAGCGCTACGAGCAGTACTTC. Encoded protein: CASSIGGQRYEQYF.

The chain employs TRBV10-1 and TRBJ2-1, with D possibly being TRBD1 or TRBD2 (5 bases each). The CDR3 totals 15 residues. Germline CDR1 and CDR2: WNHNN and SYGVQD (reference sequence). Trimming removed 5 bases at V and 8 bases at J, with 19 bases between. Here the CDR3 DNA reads TGCGCCAGCAGTTCCTCTGGGACGGCCGAGGATGAGCAGTTCTTC. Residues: CASSSSGTAEDEQFF.

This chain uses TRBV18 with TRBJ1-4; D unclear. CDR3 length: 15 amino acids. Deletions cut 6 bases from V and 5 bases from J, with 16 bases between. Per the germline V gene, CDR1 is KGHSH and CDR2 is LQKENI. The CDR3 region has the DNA TGTGCCAGCTCGCCTGTTGGCGGACTAAATGAAAAACTGTTTTTT. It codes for CASSPVGGLNEKLFF.

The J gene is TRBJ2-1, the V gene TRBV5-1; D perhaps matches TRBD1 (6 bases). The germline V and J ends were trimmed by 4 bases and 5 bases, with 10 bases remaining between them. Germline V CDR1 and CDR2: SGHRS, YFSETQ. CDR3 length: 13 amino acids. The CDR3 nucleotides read TGCGCCAGCAGCCCCACAGGGAACAATGAGCAGTTCTTC. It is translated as CASSPTGNNEQFF.

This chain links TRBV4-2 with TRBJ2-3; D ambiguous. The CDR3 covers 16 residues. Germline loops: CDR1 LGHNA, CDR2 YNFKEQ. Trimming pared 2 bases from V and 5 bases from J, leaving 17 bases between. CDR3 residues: CASSQRAERVRDTQYF. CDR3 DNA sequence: TGTGCCAGCAGCCAAAGGGCGGAAAGGGTAAGAGATACGCAGTATTTT.

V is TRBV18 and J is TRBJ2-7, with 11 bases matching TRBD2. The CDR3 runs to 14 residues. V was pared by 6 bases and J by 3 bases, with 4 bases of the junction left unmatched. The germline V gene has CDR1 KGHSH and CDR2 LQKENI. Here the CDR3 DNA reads TGTGCCAGCTCGTCGACTAGCGGGATCTACGAGCAGTACTTC. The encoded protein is CASSSTSGIYEQYF.

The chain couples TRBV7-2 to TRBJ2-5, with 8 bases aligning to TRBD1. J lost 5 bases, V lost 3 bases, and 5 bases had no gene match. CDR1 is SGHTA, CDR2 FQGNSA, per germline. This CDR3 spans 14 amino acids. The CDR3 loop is CASSLTGAYETQYF. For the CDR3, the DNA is TGTGCCAGCAGCTTGACAGGGGCTTACGAGACCCAGTACTTC.

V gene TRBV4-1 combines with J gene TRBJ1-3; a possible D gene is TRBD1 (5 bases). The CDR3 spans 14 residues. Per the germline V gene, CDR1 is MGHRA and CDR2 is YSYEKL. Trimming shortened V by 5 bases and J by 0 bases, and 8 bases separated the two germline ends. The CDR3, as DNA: TGCGCCAGCAGCAGGGGAGGCTCTGGAAACACCATATATTTT. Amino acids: CASSRGGSGNTIYF.

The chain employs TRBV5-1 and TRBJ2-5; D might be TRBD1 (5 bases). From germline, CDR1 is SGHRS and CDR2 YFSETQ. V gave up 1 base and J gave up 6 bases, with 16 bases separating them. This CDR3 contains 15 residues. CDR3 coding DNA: TGCGCCAGCAGCTTGTGGACGGACATTCGGAAGACCCAGTACTTC. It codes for CASSLWTDIRKTQYF.

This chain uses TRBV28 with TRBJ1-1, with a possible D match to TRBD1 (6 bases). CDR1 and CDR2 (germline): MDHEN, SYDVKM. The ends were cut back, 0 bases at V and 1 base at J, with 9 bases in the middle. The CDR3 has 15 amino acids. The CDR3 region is CASSLWRQENTEAFF. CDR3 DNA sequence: TGTGCCAGCAGTTTATGGAGACAGGAGAACACTGAAGCTTTCTTT.

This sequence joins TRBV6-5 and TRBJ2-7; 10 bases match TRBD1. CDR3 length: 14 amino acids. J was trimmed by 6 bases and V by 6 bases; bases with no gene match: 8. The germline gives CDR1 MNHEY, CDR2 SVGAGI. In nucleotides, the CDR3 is TGTGCCAGCAGAACCGGGACAGGGGACCCCGAGCAGTACTTC. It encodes CASRTGTGDPEQYF.

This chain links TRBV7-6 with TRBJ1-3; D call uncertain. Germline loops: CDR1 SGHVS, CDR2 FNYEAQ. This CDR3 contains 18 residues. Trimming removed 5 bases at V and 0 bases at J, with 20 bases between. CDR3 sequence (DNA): TGTGCCAGCAGCACGAATCAGGCTTTTCGGGGCTCTGGAAACACCATATATTTT. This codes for CASSTNQAFRGSGNTIYF.